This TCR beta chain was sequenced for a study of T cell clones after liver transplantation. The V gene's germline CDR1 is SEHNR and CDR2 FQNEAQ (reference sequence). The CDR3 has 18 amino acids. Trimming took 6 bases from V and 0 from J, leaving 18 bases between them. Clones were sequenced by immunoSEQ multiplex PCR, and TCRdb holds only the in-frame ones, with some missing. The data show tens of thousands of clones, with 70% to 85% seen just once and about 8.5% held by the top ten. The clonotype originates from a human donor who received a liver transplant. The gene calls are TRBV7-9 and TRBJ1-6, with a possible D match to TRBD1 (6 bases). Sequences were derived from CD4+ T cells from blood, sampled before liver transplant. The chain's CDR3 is CASSGETGRDSYNSPLHF. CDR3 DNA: TGTGCCAGCAGTGGGGAAACAGGGCGGGACTCCTATAATTCACCCCTCCACTTT.